The 30 T cell receptor beta chains below come from one sample, sequenced in a study of tumor-infiltrating lymphocytes in primary liver carcinoma. Out of unsorted whole blood came the blood RNA, and germline DNA was extracted as well. Production of TCR beta cDNA used 500 ng total RNA together with a constant-region primer. Three nested multiplex PCR rounds, a slightly modified ARM-PCR, produced the libraries for TCR beta. Forward primers for TRBV1-TRBV30 and a C-beta reverse primer served the first two PCR rounds, at about 11 cycles each. TCRdb analysed the multiplex PCR reads with MiXCR anew, one entry per CDR3 protein. The sample lists over 250,000 distinct CDR3 sequences, 58% occurring once. Sequenced sample: peripheral blood. These receptors originate from a woman in her 30s with primary liver carcinoma and hepatitis B virus infection.

In DNA form, the CDR3 reads TGTGCCAGTAGTATAGCAGGGGCTGGGGCCAACGTCCTGACTTTC. Its translation is CASSIAGAGANVLTF. The chain combines TRBV19 with TRBJ2-6, with D maybe TRBD1 (6 bases). The CDR3 loop spans 15 amino acids. Germline V gene sequence: CDR1 LNHDA, CDR2 SQIVND (reference sequence). The V gene lost 1 base and the J gene lost 2 bases, with 6 bases spanning the gap.

This clonotype was counted between two and nine times. The chain uses TRBV5-4 and TRBJ2-1; 8 bases align to TRBD2. CDR3 length equals 16 residues. The trim removed 2 bases at V and 1 base at J, leaving 5 bases unmatched. Germline CDR1 reads SGHNT; CDR2 reads YYREEE (reference sequence). CDR3 residues: CASSFYSGSSYNEQFF. The DNA of the CDR3 is TGTGCCAGCAGCTTTTACAGCGGGAGTTCCTACAATGAGCAGTTCTTC.

Worth noting for this clonotype: This likely comes from a read error, as the CDR3 has no conserved phenylalanine or tryptophan at its end. The CDR3 protein is CASSLGVANEQFV. The CDR3 coding sequence is TGTGCCAGCAGTTTAGGGGTGGCTAATGAGCAGTTCGTC. V and J are TRBV11-2 and TRBJ2-1; D perhaps matches TRBD1 (5 bases). Germline lookup yields CDR1 SGHAT and CDR2 FQNNGV. The CDR3 has 13 amino acids.

Ten or more counts support this clonotype. The rearrangement links TRBV29-1 to TRBJ1-2; D is unclear. CDR3 length: 11 residues. Deletions cut 4 bases from V and 5 bases from J, with 8 bases between. CDR1 is SQVTM, CDR2 ANQGSEA, per germline. The CDR3 DNA sequence: TGCAGCGTTGGGGGAAAGTATGGCTACACCTTC. Translation gives CSVGGKYGYTF.

This clonotype was observed a single time. A much larger clone lies a single base off, so this may be a read error. The chain joins TRBV29-1 to TRBJ2-7, with 10 bases fitting TRBD1. Per the germline V gene, CDR1 is SQVTM and CDR2 is ANQGSEA. The CDR3 runs 13 residues. The CDR3 here is CSARDRGAYEKYF. CDR3 sequence (DNA): TGCAGCGCCCGGGACAGGGGAGCCTACGAGAAGTACTTC.

The chain is built from TRBV24-1 and TRBJ2-5, with D possibly matching TRBD1 (6 bases). Germline V gene sequence: CDR1 KGHDR, CDR2 SFDVKD. The CDR3 loop spans 12 amino acids. Trimming cost V 3 bases and J 9 bases, with 10 bases left between them. The CDR3: CATSDQGPPQYF. The CDR3 DNA follows: TGTGCCACCAGTGATCAGGGGCCCCCCCAGTACTTC.

The chain combines TRBV6-6 with TRBJ2-7, with a weak D call TRBD1 (5 bases). CDR3 size: 15 residues. Trimming shortened V by 0 bases and J by 2 bases, and 11 bases separated the two germline ends. CDR1 is MNHNY and CDR2 is SVGAGI in the germline V gene (reference sequence). Written as DNA, the CDR3 is TGTGCCAGCAGTTACTCGATTCAGGGTCCCTACGAGCAGTACTTC. It codes for CASSYSIQGPYEQYF.

The chain links TRBV11-2 to TRBJ2-7, with TRBD2 as a possible D gene (6 bases). The CDR3 totals 14 residues. Germline CDR1 and CDR2: SGHAT and FQNNGV. The V end lost 11 bases, the J end lost 2 bases, and 19 bases lay between the germline ends. CDR3 in DNA: TGTGCCTGTAGCTTTCAGCGGGTGACCTACGAGCAGTACTTC. It specifies CACSFQRVTYEQYF.

The chain carries TRBV7-9 and TRBJ2-7; 7 nucleotides agree with TRBD1. The CDR3 is made up of 17 amino acids. V was clipped by 5 bases and J by 0 bases; unmatched bases: 13. The germline CDR1 and CDR2 sequences are SEHNR and FQNEAQ (reference sequence). CDR3 in DNA: TGTGCCAGCAGCCCCGATTTGACAGGGAACCCCTCCTACGAGCAGTACTTC. It encodes CASSPDLTGNPSYEQYF.

As for this clonotype: This may be a read error, as it is one base from a much larger clone. V and J are TRBV6-5 and TRBJ2-1, with 13 nucleotides matching TRBD2. The germline V gene has CDR1 MNHEY and CDR2 SVGAGI. The CDR3 has 15 amino acids. The CDR3 spells CASRKGGTSGNEQSF. CDR3 DNA: TGTGCCAGCAGGAAAGGGGGGACTAGCGGGAATGAGCAGTCCTTC.

As to this clonotype: A much larger clonotype is one base distant, so this may be a read error. The CDR3 end shows no conserved phenylalanine or tryptophan, and so a read error is likely. The chain carries TRBV10-3 and TRBJ2-7, with TRBD2 as a possible D gene (6 bases). Trimming took off 3 bases at V and 3 bases at J, with 9 bases between the two ends. Germline CDR1 ENHRY, CDR2 SYGVKD. The CDR3 has 13 amino acids. The CDR3 DNA reads as TGTGCCATCAGTGATGGTAGCGGCTACGAGCAGTACTTA. Translated, it gives CAISDGSGYEQYL.

This chain uses TRBV7-9 with TRBJ2-7; D unresolved. V dropped 2 bases and J dropped 4 bases, with 6 bases sitting between them. Per the germline V gene, CDR1 is SEHNR and CDR2 is FQNEAQ (reference sequence). The CDR3 is 12 amino acids. This chain's CDR3 is CASSLTRYEQYF. CDR3 nucleotides: TGTGCCAGCAGCTTAACCAGATACGAGCAGTACTTC. Filled out from reference TRBV7-9 and TRBJ2-7, the complete variable domain reads DTGVSQNPRHKITKRGQNVTFRCDPISEHNRLYWYRQTLGQGPEFLTYFQNEAQLEKSRLLSDRFSAERPKGSFSTLEIQRTEQGDSAMYLCASSLTRYEQYFGPGTRLTVT.

The chain employs TRBV12-3 or TRBV12-4 and TRBJ1-6; TRBD1 agrees at 8 bases. The CDR3 is 16 amino acids. V shed 6 bases, J shed 4 bases, and the junction held 8 bases outside the gene matches. CDR3 residues: CASSERTGNYNSPLHF. CDR3 DNA: TGTGCCAGCAGCGAGAGGACAGGGAATTATAATTCACCCCTCCACTTT.

The chain has TRBV5-6 and TRBJ2-3, with TRBD2 matching 11 bases. Unmatched junction bases numbered 8, after V lost 3 bases and J lost 5 bases. CDR1 and CDR2 from the germline V gene are SGHDT and YYEEEE. The length of the CDR3 is 16 residues. The CDR3 nucleotides read TGTGCCAGCAGCTGGATAGCGGGAGGGCCGGGAGATACGCAGTATTTT. It is translated as CASSWIAGGPGDTQYF.

The chain is built from TRBV4-1 and TRBJ2-1, with TRBD1 matching 7 bases. J was trimmed by 7 bases and V by 1 base; bases with no gene match: 1. Germline lookup yields CDR1 MGHRA and CDR2 YSYEKL. The CDR3 totals 13 residues. CDR3 nucleotide sequence: TGCGCCAGCAGCCAAGTGACAGGGAATGAGCAGTTCTTC. Translating it yields CASSQVTGNEQFF.

This clonotype was seen only once. This chain connects TRBV6-5 to TRBJ2-7; D is perhaps TRBD1 (5 bases). CDR1 is MNHEY and CDR2 is SVGAGI in the germline V gene. V was shortened by 6 bases and J by 7 bases, with 22 bases between the two germline ends. The CDR3 is made up of 15 amino acids. The CDR3: CASSSLDGVQGEQYF. CDR3 DNA sequence: TGTGCCAGCAGCTCCCTAGATGGGGTTCAGGGTGAGCAGTACTTC.

Remarks on this clonotype: A junction end diverges from the germline sequence, so it may reflect a read error. The DNA for the CDR3 is TGTGCCAGCAGCCCCACCCTGGACGCCTATAATGAGCAGTTCTTC. Amino acids: CASSPTLDAYNEQFF. The chain uses TRBV7-3 and TRBJ2-1; D is uncertain. Germline values: CDR1 SGHTA, CDR2 FQGTGA. This CDR3 is built from 15 residues.

The sample holds a few counts of this clonotype. The chain links TRBV5-5 to TRBJ1-5; TRBD1 matches at 9 bases. The CDR3 is 16 residues long. The V gene's germline CDR1 is SGHKS and CDR2 YYEKEE (reference sequence). Losses at the gene ends were 4 bases for V and 2 bases for J; bases not matched to a gene: 7. The CDR3 here is CASSGDREWGNQPQHF. The CDR3, as DNA: TGTGCCAGCAGCGGGGACAGGGAATGGGGCAATCAGCCCCAGCATTTT.

Concerning this clonotype: A much larger clone is a single base away; this may be a read error. This chain links TRBV12-3 or TRBV12-4 with TRBJ1-5; D gene uncertain. The CDR3 sequence is 11 residues long. Between the trimmed V and J ends, which lost 6 bases and 9 bases, there was a span of 9 bases. The DNA of the CDR3 is TGTGCCAGCAGCCCCCTGGGGCCCCAGCATTTT. The encoded protein is CASSPLGPQHF.

The genes are TRBV6-1 and TRBJ1-1, with 7 bases lining up with TRBD1. The CDR3 sequence is 15 residues long. Germline lookup yields CDR1 MNHNS and CDR2 SASEGT. V was pared by 1 base and J by 2 bases, with 4 bases of the junction left unmatched. CDR3 region: CASSEGGQPNTEAFF. CDR3 nucleotide sequence: TGTGCCAGCAGTGAAGGGGGACAGCCTAACACTGAAGCTTTCTTT.

In the case of this clonotype: An end of the junction does not agree with germline; a read error may underlie this. The chain couples TRBV7-9 to TRBJ2-7; 7 nucleotides line up with TRBD1. This CDR3 comprises 15 residues. Germline V gene data show CDR1 as SEHNR and CDR2 as FQNEAQ (reference sequence). Here the CDR3 DNA reads TGTGCCAGCGGCTTCGGGACAGCCAAAAACTACGAGCAGCACTTC. Residues: CASGFGTAKNYEQHF.

With respect to this clonotype: A single base separates this from a much larger clone, so it may be a read error. This chain links TRBV29-1 with TRBJ2-2; 7 bases fit TRBD2. This CDR3 contains 17 residues. CDR1 is SQVTM and CDR2 is ANQGSEA in the germline V gene. The CDR3 reads CGVAGLPPEYGAGELFF. Written as DNA, the CDR3 is TGCGGCGTTGCGGGACTACCACCTGAGTATGGGGCCGGGGAGCTGTTTTTT.

Regarding this clonotype: This may be a read error, as it is one base from a much larger clone. The chain couples TRBV29-1 to TRBJ2-1; weak D call: TRBD1 (5 bases). Germline CDR1 and CDR2: SQVTM and ANQGSEA. The V end was cut by 8 bases, the J end by 4 bases, with 18 bases between. CDR3 size: 14 residues. The CDR3 bases are TGCAGCATTGGCAGGGTCTTACTGTACAATGAGCAGTTCTTC. Protein product: CSIGRVLLYNEQFF.

To note about this clonotype: Since no conserved phenylalanine or tryptophan closes the CDR3, a read error is the likely cause. The chain links TRBV6-1 to TRBJ1-3; possibly TRBD1 for D (6 bases). V was clipped by 2 bases and J by 0 bases, with 8 bases between them. Germline lookup yields CDR1 MNHNS and CDR2 SASEGT. CDR3 length: 15 amino acids. The CDR3 DNA sequence: TGTGCCAGCAGTGAACAGGGGAGCTCTGGAAACACCATATATTTG. This codes for CASSEQGSSGNTIYL.

In the case of this clonotype: Because the CDR3 is missing its conserved closing phenylalanine or tryptophan, this is likely a read error. The V gene is TRBV11-2, the J gene TRBJ2-7; no definite D call. Germline loops: CDR1 SGHAT, CDR2 FQNNGV. CDR3 length: 14 residues. V dropped 1 base and J dropped 2 bases, with 9 bases sitting between them. DNA for the CDR3: TGTGCCAGCAGCTTAGGAATGGTACCCTACGAGCAGTACTTA. Its protein product is CASSLGMVPYEQYL.

Notes on this clonotype: In this CDR3 the conserved last residue, phenylalanine or tryptophan, is missing, so a read error is likely. The chain combines TRBV5-1 with TRBJ2-2; D might be TRBD1 or TRBD2, each matching 5 bases. This CDR3 region has 15 residues. The germline gives CDR1 SGHRS, CDR2 YFSETQ. Trimming removed 7 bases at V and 3 bases at J, with 16 bases between. The CDR3 is CASSLEGPDTGELFS. CDR3 nucleotide sequence: TGCGCCAGCTCTCTCGAGGGACCGGACACCGGGGAGCTGTTTTCT.

This clonotype was detected only a few times. This rearrangement joins TRBV29-1 to TRBJ1-5, with unresolved D. V lost 5 bases, J lost 1 base, and 9 bases lay in between. CDR3 length: 13 amino acids. CDR1 is SQVTM, CDR2 ANQGSEA, per germline. DNA of the CDR3: TGCAGCGTTCTCCCCGGCAGCAATCAGCCCCAGCATTTT. Protein: CSVLPGSNQPQHF.

The sample holds a few counts of this clonotype. The V and J genes are TRBV6-5 and TRBJ1-1, with a tentative D call TRBD1 (5 bases). This CDR3 has 12 residues. CDR1 is MNHEY, CDR2 SVGAGI, per germline. V lost 2 bases, J lost 10 bases, and 11 bases lay in between. The CDR3 DNA is TGTGCCAGCAGTTACGGTTCAGGGACAGCTTTCTTT. Translating it yields CASSYGSGTAFF.

For this clonotype: A much more abundant neighbour one base away suggests this may be a read error. The chain links TRBV29-1 to TRBJ2-4; TRBD1 matches 8 bases. The CDR3 totals 18 residues. Germline loops: CDR1 SQVTM, CDR2 ANQGSEA. The CDR3 DNA follows: TGCAGCGTTGTGGGGGATCTGGACAGGGACCTAGCCAAAAGCATTCAGTACTTC. It translates to CSVVGDLDRDLAKSIQYF.

This chain connects TRBV28 to TRBJ1-5; 12 bases are a match to TRBD1. The end of the DNA fits TRBJ2-3 better, so the J call may be wrong. There are 17 residues in the CDR3. Germline V gives CDR1 MDHEN, CDR2 SYDVKM. This CDR3 reads CASSLAGTGGLIRPQYF. The CDR3 bases are TGTGCCAGCAGTTTAGCCGGGACAGGGGGCCTCATCAGGCCCCAGTATTTT.